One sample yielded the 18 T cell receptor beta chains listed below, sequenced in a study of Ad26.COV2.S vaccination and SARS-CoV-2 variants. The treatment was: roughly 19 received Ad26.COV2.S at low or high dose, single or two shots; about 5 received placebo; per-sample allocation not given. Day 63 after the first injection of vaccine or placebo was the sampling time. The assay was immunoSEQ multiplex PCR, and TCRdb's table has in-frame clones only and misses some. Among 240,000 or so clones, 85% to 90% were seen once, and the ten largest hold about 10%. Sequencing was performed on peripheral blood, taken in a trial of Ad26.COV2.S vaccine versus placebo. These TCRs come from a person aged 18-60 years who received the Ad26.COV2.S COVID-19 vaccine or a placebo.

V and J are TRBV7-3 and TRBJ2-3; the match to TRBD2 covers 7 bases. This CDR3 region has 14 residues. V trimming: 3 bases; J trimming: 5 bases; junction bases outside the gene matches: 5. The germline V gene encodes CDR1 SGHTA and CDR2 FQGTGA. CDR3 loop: CASSLWAGEDTQYF. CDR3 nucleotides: TGTGCCAGCAGCTTGTGGGCGGGAGAAGATACGCAGTATTTT.

Here the CDR3 DNA reads TGTGCCAGCTCACCACCAGGAGGGGACAGGGTTAGAGATACGCAGTATTTT. Residues: CASSPPGGDRVRDTQYF. The V call is TRBV18, the J call TRBJ2-3; 9 positions match TRBD1. Trimming removed 0 bases from V and 5 bases from J; junction bases left unmatched: 9. The CDR3 spans 17 residues. Germline CDR1 reads KGHSH; CDR2 reads LQKENI.

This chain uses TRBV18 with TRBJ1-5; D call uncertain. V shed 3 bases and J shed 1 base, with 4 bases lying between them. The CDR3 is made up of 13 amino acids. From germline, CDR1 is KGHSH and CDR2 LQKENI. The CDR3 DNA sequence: TGTGCCAGCTCACCTATGAGCAATCAGCCCCAGCATTTT. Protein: CASSPMSNQPQHF.

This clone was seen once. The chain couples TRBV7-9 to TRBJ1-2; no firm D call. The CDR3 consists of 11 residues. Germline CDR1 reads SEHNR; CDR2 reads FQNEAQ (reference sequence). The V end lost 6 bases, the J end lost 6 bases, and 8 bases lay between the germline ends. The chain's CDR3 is CASRQDDGYTF. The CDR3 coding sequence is TGTGCCAGCAGGCAAGACGATGGCTACACCTTC. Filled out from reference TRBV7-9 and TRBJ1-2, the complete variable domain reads DTGVSQNPRHKITKRGQNVTFRCDPISEHNRLYWYRQTLGQGPEFLTYFQNEAQLEKSRLLSDRFSAERPKGSFSTLEIQRTEQGDSAMYLCASRQDDGYTFGSGTRLTVV.

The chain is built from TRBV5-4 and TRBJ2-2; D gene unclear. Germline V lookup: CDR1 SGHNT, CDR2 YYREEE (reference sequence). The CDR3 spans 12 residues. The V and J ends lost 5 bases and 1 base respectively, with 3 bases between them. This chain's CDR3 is CASRKNTGELFF. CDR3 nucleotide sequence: TGTGCCAGCAGGAAGAACACCGGGGAGCTGTTTTTT.

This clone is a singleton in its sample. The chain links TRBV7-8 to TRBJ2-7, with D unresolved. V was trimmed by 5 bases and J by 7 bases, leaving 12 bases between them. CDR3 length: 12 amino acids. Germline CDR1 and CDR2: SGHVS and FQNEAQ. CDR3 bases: TGTGCCAGCAGCCGCCTTATGGGTGAGCAGTACTTC. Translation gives CASSRLMGEQYF.

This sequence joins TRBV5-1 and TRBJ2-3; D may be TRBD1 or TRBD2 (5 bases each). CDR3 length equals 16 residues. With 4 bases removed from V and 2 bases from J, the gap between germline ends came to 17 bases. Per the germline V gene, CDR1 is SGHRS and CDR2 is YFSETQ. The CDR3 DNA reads TGCGCCAGCAGCCGGGTACTTTCTGGGACCACAGATACGCAGTATTTT. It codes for CASSRVLSGTTDTQYF.

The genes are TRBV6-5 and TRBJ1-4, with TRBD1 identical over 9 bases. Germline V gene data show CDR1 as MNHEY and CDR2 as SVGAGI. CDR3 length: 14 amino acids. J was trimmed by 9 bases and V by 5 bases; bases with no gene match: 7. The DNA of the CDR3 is TGTGCCAGCAGTACCGGGACAGGGCTTCAAAAACTGTTTTTT. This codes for CASSTGTGLQKLFF.

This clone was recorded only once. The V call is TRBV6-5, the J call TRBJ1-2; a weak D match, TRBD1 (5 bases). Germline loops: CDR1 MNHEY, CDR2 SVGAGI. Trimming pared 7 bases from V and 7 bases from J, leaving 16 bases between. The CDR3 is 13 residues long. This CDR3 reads CASTLLGGGGYTF. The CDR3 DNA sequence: TGTGCCAGCACCTTATTGGGGGGTGGTGGCTACACCTTC.

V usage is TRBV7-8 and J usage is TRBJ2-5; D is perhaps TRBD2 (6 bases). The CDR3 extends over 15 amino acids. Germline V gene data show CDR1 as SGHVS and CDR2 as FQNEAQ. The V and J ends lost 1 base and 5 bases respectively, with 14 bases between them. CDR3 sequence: CASSLDGEVSETQYF. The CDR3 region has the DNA TGTGCCAGCAGCTTAGACGGGGAGGTGTCGGAGACCCAGTACTTC.

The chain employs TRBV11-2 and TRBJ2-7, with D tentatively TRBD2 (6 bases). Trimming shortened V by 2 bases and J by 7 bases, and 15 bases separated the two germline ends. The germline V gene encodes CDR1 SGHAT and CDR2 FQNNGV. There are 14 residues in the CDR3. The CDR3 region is CASSLNRNGGEQYF. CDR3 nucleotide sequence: TGTGCCAGCAGCTTAAACAGGAATGGAGGGGAGCAGTACTTC.

In DNA form, the CDR3 reads TGTGCCAGCAGCTTATTAGTGGGCTGGGAGACCCAGTACTTC. It translates to CASSLLVGWETQYF. This chain uses TRBV7-9 with TRBJ2-5; D is ambiguous. The germline gives CDR1 SEHNR, CDR2 FQNEAQ (reference sequence). The germline V and J ends were trimmed by 2 bases and 5 bases, with 12 bases remaining between them. The length of the CDR3 is 14 residues.

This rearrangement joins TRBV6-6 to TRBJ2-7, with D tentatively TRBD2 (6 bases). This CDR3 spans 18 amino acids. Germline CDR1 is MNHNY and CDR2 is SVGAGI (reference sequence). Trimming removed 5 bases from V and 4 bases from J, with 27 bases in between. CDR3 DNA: TGTGCCAGCAGTCGAAATCCAACAGAGGACTACGTAGGGTACGAGCAGTACTTC. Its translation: CASSRNPTEDYVGYEQYF.

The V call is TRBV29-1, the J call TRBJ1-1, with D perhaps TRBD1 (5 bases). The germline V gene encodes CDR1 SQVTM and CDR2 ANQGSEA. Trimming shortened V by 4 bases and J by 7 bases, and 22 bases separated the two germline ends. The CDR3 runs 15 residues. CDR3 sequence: CSVVKTDDPRGEAFF. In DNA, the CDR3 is TGCAGCGTTGTGAAGACTGACGACCCGAGGGGTGAAGCTTTCTTT.

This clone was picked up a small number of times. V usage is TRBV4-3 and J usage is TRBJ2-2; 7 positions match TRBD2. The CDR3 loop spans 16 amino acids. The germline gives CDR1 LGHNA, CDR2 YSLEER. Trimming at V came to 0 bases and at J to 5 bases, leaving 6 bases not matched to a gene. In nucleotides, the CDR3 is TGCGCCAGCAGCCAAGATCTAGCGGATGGTACCGGGGAGCTGTTTTTT. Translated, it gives CASSQDLADGTGELFF.

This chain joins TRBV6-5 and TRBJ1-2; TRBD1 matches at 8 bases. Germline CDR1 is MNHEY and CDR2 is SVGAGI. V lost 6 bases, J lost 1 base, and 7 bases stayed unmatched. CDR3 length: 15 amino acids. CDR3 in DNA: TGTGCCAGCAGACAATTAGACAGGGGTAACTATGGCTACACCTTC. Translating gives CASRQLDRGNYGYTF.

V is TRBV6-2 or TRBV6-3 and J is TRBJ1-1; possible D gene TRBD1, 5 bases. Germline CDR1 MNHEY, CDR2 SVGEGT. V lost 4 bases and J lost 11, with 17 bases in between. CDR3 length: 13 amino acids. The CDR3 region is CASSFFGTGWAFF. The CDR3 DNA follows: TGTGCCAGCAGTTTCTTTGGGACCGGGTGGGCTTTCTTT.

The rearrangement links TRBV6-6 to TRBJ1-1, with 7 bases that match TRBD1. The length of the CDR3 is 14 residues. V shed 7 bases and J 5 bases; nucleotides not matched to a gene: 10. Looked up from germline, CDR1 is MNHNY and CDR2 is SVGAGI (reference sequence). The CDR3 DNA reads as TGTGCCAGCACCCAAATACAGGGGCCAACTGAAGCTTTCTTT. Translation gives CASTQIQGPTEAFF.